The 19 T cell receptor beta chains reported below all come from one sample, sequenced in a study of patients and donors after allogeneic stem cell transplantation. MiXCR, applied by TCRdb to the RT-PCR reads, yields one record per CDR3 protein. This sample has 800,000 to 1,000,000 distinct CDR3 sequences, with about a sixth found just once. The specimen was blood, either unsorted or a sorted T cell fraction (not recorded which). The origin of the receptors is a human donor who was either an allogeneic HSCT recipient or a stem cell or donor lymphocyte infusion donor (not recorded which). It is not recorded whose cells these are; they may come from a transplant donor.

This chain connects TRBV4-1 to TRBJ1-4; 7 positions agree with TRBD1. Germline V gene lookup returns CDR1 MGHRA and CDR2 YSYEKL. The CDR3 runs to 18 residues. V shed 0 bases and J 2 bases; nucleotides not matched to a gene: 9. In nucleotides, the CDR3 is TGCGCCAGCAGCCAAGATTACCCTGTCAGGGGGACTAATGAAAAACTGTTTTTT. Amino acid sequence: CASSQDYPVRGTNEKLFF.

The CDR3 loop reads CASSRTGLSEKLFF. The CDR3 DNA reads TGTGCCAGCAGCCGGACAGGTTTGAGTGAAAAACTGTTTTTT. The chain employs TRBV6-1 and TRBJ1-4; 7 bases align to TRBD1. CDR1 and CDR2 from the germline V gene are MNHNS and SASEGT. V lost 6 bases to trimming and J lost 7 bases; unmatched junction nucleotides: 8. The CDR3 runs to 14 residues.

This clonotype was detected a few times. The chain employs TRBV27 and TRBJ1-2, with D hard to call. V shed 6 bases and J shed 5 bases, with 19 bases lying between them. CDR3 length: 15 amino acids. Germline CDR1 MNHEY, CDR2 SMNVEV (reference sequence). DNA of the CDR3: TGTGCCAGCAGCCCACGGCAGTTTCGCGCTTATGGCTACACCTTC. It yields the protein CASSPRQFRAYGYTF.

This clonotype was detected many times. As DNA, the CDR3 is TGTGCCAGCAGTGGCTCTGTATCCCACAGGGAGAACGAGCAGTACTTC. Translated: CASSGSVSHRENEQYF. This chain joins TRBV7-2 and TRBJ2-7; TRBD1 is a possible D gene (6 bases). Trimming removed 6 bases from V and 5 bases from J, with 23 bases in between. Germline CDR1 reads SGHTA; CDR2 reads FQGNSA. This CDR3 is built from 16 residues.

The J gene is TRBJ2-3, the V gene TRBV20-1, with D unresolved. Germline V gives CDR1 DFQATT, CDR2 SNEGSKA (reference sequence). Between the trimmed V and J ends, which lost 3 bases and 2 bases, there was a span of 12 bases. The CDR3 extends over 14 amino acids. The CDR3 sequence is CSASPDLATDTQYF. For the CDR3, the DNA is TGCAGTGCTAGCCCTGACTTAGCCACAGATACGCAGTATTTT.

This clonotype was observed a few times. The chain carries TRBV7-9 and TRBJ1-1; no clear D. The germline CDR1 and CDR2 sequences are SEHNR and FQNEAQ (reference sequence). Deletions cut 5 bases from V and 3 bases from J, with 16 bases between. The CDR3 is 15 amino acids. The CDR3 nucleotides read TGTGCCAGCAGCCTCCGTCGCTCCACGGACACTGAAGCTTTCTTT. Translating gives CASSLRRSTDTEAFF.

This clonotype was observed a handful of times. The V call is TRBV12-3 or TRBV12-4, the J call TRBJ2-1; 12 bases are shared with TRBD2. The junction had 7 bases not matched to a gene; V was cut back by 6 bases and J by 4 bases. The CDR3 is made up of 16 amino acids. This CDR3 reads CASSLLAGGMYNEQFF. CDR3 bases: TGTGCCAGCAGCCTACTAGCGGGGGGAATGTACAATGAGCAGTTCTTC.

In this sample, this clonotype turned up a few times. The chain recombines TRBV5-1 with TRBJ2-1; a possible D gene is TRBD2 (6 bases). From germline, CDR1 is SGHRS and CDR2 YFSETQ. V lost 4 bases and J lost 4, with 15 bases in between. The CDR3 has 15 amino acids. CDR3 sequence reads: CASSAAVSGYNEQFF. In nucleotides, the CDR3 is TGCGCCAGCAGCGCAGCAGTTAGCGGTTACAATGAGCAGTTCTTC. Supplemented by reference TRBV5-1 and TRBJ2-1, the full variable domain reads KAGVTQTPRYLIKTRGQQVTLSCSPISGHRSVSWYQQTPGQGLQFLFEYFSETQRNKGNFPGRFSGRQFSNSRSEMNVSTLELGDSALYLCASSAAVSGYNEQFFGPGTRLTVL.

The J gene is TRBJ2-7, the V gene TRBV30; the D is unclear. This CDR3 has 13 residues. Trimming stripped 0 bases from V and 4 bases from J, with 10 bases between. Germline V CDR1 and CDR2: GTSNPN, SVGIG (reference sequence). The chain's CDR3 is CAWSVLAPYEQYF. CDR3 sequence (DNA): TGTGCCTGGAGTGTCCTCGCCCCGTACGAGCAGTACTTC.

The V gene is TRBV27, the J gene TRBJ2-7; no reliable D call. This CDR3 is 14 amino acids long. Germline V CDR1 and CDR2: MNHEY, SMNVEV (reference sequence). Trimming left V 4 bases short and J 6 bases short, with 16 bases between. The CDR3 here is CASSSVYTPAEQYF. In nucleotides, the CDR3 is TGTGCCAGCAGTTCTGTGTATACTCCGGCCGAGCAGTACTTC.

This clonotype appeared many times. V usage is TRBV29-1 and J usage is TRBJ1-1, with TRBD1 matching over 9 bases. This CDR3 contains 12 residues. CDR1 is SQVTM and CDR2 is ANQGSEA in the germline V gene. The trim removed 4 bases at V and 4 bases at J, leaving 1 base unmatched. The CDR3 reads CSVGQGGTEAFF. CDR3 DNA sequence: TGCAGCGTTGGACAGGGGGGCACTGAAGCTTTCTTT.

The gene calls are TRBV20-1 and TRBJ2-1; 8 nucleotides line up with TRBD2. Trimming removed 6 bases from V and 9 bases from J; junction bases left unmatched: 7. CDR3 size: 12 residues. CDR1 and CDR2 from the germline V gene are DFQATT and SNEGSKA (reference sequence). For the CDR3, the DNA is TGCAGTGCCTCCCGGGAGGGCCGTGAGCAGTTCTTC. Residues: CSASREGREQFF.

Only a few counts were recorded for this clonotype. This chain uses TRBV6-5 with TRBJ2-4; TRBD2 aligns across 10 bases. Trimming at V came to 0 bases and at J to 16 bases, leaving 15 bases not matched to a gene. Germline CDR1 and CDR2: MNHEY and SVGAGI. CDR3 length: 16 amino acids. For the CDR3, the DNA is TGTGCCAGCAGTTACTCGGGCTCTAGCGGGGGCGCTGGGCTATACTTC. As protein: CASSYSGSSGGAGLYF.

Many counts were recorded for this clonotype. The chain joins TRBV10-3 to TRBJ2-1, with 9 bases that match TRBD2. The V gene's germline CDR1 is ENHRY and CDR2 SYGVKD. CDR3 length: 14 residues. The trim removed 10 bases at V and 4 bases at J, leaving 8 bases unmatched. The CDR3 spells CASRETSGYNEQFF. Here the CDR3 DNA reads TGTGCCAGCCGTGAGACTAGCGGATACAATGAGCAGTTCTTC.

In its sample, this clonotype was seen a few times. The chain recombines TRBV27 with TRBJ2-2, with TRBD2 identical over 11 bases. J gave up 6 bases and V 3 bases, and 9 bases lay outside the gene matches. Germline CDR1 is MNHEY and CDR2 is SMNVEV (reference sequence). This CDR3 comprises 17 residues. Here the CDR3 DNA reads TGTGCCAGCAGTTTTCGGCTAGCGGGAGGAAATCCCGGGGAGCTGTTTTTT. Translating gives CASSFRLAGGNPGELFF.

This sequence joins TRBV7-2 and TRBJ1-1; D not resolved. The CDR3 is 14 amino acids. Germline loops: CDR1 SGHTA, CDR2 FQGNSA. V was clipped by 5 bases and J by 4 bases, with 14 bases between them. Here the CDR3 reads CASSPRAARTEAFF. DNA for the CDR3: TGTGCCAGCAGCCCCCGGGCCGCACGCACTGAAGCTTTCTTT. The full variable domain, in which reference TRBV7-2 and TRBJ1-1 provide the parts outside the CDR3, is GAGVSQSPSNKVTEKGKDVELRCDPISGHTALYWYRQSLGQGLEFLIYFQGNSAPDKSGLPSDRFSAERTGGSVSTLTIQRTQQEDSAVYLCASSPRAARTEAFFGQGTRLTVV.

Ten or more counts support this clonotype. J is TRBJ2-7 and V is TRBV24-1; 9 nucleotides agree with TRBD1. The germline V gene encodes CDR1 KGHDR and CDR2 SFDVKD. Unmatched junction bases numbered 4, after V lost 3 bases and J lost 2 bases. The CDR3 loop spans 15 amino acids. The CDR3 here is CATSDPGQGTYEQYF. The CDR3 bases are TGTGCCACCAGTGATCCGGGACAGGGTACCTACGAGCAGTACTTC.

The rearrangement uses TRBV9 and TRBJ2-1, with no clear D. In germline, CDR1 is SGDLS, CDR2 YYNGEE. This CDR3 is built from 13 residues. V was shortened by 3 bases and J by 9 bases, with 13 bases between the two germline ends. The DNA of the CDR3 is TGTGCCAGCAGCGCAAAGCCTTCGCGTGAGCAGTTCTTC. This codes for CASSAKPSREQFF.

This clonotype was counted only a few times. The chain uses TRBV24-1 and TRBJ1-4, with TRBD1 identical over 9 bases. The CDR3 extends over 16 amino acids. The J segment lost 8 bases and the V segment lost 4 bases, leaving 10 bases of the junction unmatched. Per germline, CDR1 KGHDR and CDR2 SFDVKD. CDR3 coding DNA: TGTGCCACCAGTGACTCCCACAGGGGGCAGGGGGAAAAACTGTTTTTT. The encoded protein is CATSDSHRGQGEKLFF.